The next 16 T cell receptor beta chains were all read from a single sample in a study of blood T cell repertoires in COVID-19. TCRdb's table, derived via immunoSEQ multiplex PCR, lists solely in-frame clones and lacks some. Of approximately 90,000 clones listed, 80% are singletons. The sequenced sample was peripheral blood. These receptor sequences come from a woman at least 80 years old with acute or convalescent COVID-19.

This chain connects TRBV3-1 (or the pseudogene TRBV3-2) to TRBJ2-3; 8 bases line up with TRBD2. V was pared by 8 bases and J by 6 bases, with 4 bases of the junction left unmatched. The CDR3 runs to 12 residues. The germline V gene encodes CDR1 LGHDT and CDR2 YNNKEL (reference sequence). The CDR3 sequence: CASSGGGDTQYF. CDR3 bases: TGTGCCAGCTCCGGCGGGGGGGATACGCAGTATTTT.

In nucleotides, the CDR3 is TGTGCCAGTAGTTCATCCGCGGGCCGTTACACCGGGGAGCTGTTTTTT. This codes for CASSSSAGRYTGELFF. The chain is built from TRBV19 and TRBJ2-2; possibly TRBD2 for D (5 bases). The CDR3 consists of 16 residues. V was trimmed by 5 bases and J by 3 bases, leaving 16 bases between them. Germline assignment: CDR1 LNHDA and CDR2 SQIVND (reference sequence).

V is TRBV18 and J is TRBJ2-7; 12 nucleotides agree with TRBD2. This CDR3 region has 15 residues. The V gene end was trimmed by 4 bases and the J gene end by 2 bases; junction bases not matched to a gene: 3. Germline V gene sequence: CDR1 KGHSH, CDR2 LQKENI. The CDR3 region has the DNA TGTGCCAGCTCACTAGGACTAGCGGGGACCTACGAGCAGTACTTC. Encoded protein: CASSLGLAGTYEQYF.

The CDR3 spells CATSDLDRGRGGYTF. The CDR3 nucleotides read TGTGCCACCAGTGATCTCGACAGGGGGCGGGGTGGCTACACCTTC. The chain has TRBV24-1 and TRBJ1-2; 10 bases line up with TRBD1. Germline V CDR1 and CDR2: KGHDR, SFDVKD. The CDR3 has 15 amino acids. The V and J ends lost 3 bases and 7 bases, in that order; junction bases with no gene match: 7.

V usage is TRBV6-5 and J usage is TRBJ1-1; perhaps TRBD1 as D (6 bases). V gave up 6 bases and J gave up 4 bases, with 15 bases separating them. In germline, CDR1 is MNHEY, CDR2 SVGAGI. The CDR3 consists of 14 residues. The CDR3 region has the DNA TGTGCCAGCAGAAGGCAGGGGCTCTCCACTGAAGCTTTCTTT. Its translation: CASRRQGLSTEAFF.

The V call is TRBV7-2, the J call TRBJ2-3; D unresolved. This CDR3 spans 14 amino acids. Germline V gives CDR1 SGHTA, CDR2 FQGNSA. V was clipped by 5 bases and J by 2 bases, with 11 bases between them. CDR3 residues: CASSPQRNTDTQYF. DNA for the CDR3: TGTGCCAGCAGCCCCCAGCGAAACACAGATACGCAGTATTTT. Based on the CDR3 plus reference TRBV7-2 and TRBJ2-3, the full variable domain is GAGVSQSPSNKVTEKGKDVELRCDPISGHTALYWYRQSLGQGLEFLIYFQGNSAPDKSGLPSDRFSAERTGGSVSTLTIQRTQQEDSAVYLCASSPQRNTDTQYFGPGTRLTVL.

As concerns this clone: This sample includes further DNA sequences coding for the same CDR3. The rearrangement links TRBV3-1 (or the pseudogene TRBV3-2) to TRBJ1-1; the D is unclear. CDR1 is LGHDT and CDR2 is YNNKEL in the germline V gene (reference sequence). V dropped 4 bases and J dropped 3 bases, with 6 bases sitting between them. This CDR3 contains 12 residues. The CDR3 DNA reads as TGTGCCAGCAGCCGTCGGGACACTGAAGCTTTCTTT. Its translation: CASSRRDTEAFF.

This chain uses TRBV11-3 with TRBJ2-5; 8 bases map to TRBD2. Germline assignment: CDR1 SGHNT and CDR2 YENEEA. V shed 1 base, J shed 4 bases, and the junction held 11 bases outside the gene matches. The CDR3 is 17 amino acids. Written as DNA, the CDR3 is TGTGCCAGCAGCTTAGGGCGTAGCGGGGCTTCGGGAGAGACCCAGTACTTC. This gives the protein CASSLGRSGASGETQYF.

This clone was observed once. The genes are TRBV5-6 and TRBJ1-6, with D uncertain. The length of the CDR3 is 16 residues. V dropped 0 bases and J dropped 4 bases, with 11 bases sitting between them. Germline CDR1 reads SGHDT; CDR2 reads YYEEEE. The CDR3, as DNA: TGTGCCAGCAGCTTGGACTGGGCAGCATATAATTCACCCCTCCACTTT. Translation: CASSLDWAAYNSPLHF. Full variable domain (remainder filled in from reference TRBV5-6 and TRBJ1-6): DAGVTQSPTHLIKTRGQQVTLRCSPKSGHDTVSWYQQALGQGPQFIFQYYEEEERQRGNFPDRFSGHQFPNYSSELNVNALLLGDSALYLCASSLDWAAYNSPLHFGNGTRLTVT.

The CDR3 bases are TGCGCCAGCAGCGTGAGCAGGGGTAGCGATGGCTACACCTTC. Its translation is CASSVSRGSDGYTF. The chain links TRBV5-1 to TRBJ1-2, with D perhaps TRBD1 (6 bases). The V end was cut by 4 bases, the J end by 6 bases, with 16 bases between. CDR3 length equals 14 residues. Germline loops: CDR1 SGHRS, CDR2 YFSETQ.

Here the CDR3 DNA reads TGTGCCAGTAGTATAGATTGGGGGGGGAACTATGGCTACACCTTC. It encodes CASSIDWGGNYGYTF. This chain connects TRBV19 to TRBJ1-2; a possible D gene is TRBD1 (5 bases). The V and J ends lost 0 bases and 2 bases respectively, with 10 bases between them. The CDR3 contains 15 residues. From germline, CDR1 is LNHDA and CDR2 SQIVND (reference sequence).

The chain recombines TRBV18 with TRBJ1-1; 7 nucleotides agree with TRBD1. Germline V gives CDR1 KGHSH, CDR2 LQKENI. Trimming at V came to 3 bases and at J to 0 bases, leaving 7 bases not matched to a gene. The CDR3 spans 16 residues. The CDR3 here is CASSPRDRLLNTEAFF. CDR3 in DNA: TGTGCCAGCTCACCGAGGGACAGACTATTGAACACTGAAGCTTTCTTT.

The chain has TRBV11-2 and TRBJ2-2; TRBD2 aligns across 11 bases. The CDR3 has 15 amino acids. Germline-derived CDR1 and CDR2 are SGHAT and FQNNGV. V gave up 7 bases and J gave up 3 bases; unmatched junction bases: 4. CDR3: CASIPSGGHTGELFF. The CDR3 DNA is TGTGCCAGCATCCCTAGCGGGGGGCACACCGGGGAGCTGTTTTTT.

This clone was detected only once. This chain links TRBV11-2 with TRBJ2-3, with a weak D call TRBD2 (5 bases). The V end lost 5 bases, the J end lost 4 bases, and 13 bases lay between the germline ends. Looked up from germline, CDR1 is SGHAT and CDR2 is FQNNGV. This CDR3 is built from 14 residues. The CDR3 reads CASSRTRRPDTQYF. Written as DNA, the CDR3 is TGTGCCAGCAGCCGGACCCGGAGGCCAGATACGCAGTATTTT.

The chain uses TRBV18 and TRBJ1-4; TRBD1 is a possible D gene (5 bases). CDR3 length: 14 residues. V lost 4 bases and J lost 5, with 11 bases in between. Looked up from germline, CDR1 is KGHSH and CDR2 is LQKENI. The CDR3 nucleotides read TGTGCCAGCTCACGGGGGGACTCCAATGAAAAACTGTTTTTT. This codes for CASSRGDSNEKLFF.

The chain has TRBV5-1 and TRBJ2-3; D gene uncertain. Germline-derived CDR1 and CDR2 are SGHRS and YFSETQ. The V gene lost 3 bases and the J gene lost 3 bases, with 8 bases spanning the gap. The CDR3 consists of 13 residues. CDR3 coding DNA: TGCGCCAGCAGCTCTCTACCGACAGATACGCAGTATTTT. This gives the protein CASSSLPTDTQYF. Full variable domain (outside the CDR3, taken from reference TRBV5-1 and TRBJ2-3): KAGVTQTPRYLIKTRGQQVTLSCSPISGHRSVSWYQQTPGQGLQFLFEYFSETQRNKGNFPGRFSGRQFSNSRSEMNVSTLELGDSALYLCASSSLPTDTQYFGPGTRLTVL.